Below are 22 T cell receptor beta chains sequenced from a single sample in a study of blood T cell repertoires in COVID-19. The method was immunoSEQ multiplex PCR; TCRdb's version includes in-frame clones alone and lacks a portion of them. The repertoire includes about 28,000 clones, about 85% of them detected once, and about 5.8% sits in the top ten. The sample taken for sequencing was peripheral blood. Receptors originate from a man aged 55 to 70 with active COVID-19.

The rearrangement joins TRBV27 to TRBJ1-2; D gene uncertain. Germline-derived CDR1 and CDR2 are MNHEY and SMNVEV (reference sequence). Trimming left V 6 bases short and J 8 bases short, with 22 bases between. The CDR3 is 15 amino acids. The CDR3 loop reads CASRPGLLRVRGYTF. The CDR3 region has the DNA TGTGCCAGCAGACCCGGACTCCTAAGGGTCCGGGGCTACACCTTC.

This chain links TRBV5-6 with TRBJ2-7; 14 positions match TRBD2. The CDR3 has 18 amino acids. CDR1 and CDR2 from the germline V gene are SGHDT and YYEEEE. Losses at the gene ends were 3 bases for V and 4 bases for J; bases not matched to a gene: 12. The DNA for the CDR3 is TGTGCCAGCAGCTCTCGACTAGCGGGGGGGCTCGGTGTGTACGAGCAGTACTTC. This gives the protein CASSSRLAGGLGVYEQYF.

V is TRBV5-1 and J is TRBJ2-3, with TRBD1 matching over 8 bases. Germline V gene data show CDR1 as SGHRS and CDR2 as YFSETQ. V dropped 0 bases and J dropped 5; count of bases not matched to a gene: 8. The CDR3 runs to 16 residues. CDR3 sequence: CASSLAQGARQDTQYF. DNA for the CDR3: TGCGCCAGCAGCTTGGCCCAGGGGGCGAGACAAGATACGCAGTATTTT.

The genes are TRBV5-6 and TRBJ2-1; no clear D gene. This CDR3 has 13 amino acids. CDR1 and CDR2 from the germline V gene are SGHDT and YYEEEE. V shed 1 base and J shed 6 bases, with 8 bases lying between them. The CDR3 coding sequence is TGTGCCAGCAGCTTGTCTGGCAGCAATGAGCAGTTCTTC. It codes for CASSLSGSNEQFF.

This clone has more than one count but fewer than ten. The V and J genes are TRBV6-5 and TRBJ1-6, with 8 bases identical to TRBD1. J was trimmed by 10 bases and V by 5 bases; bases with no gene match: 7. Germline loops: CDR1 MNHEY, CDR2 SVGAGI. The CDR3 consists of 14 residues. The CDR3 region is CASSPDRGDSPLHF. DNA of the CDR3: TGTGCCAGCAGTCCCGACAGGGGAGACTCACCCCTCCACTTT.

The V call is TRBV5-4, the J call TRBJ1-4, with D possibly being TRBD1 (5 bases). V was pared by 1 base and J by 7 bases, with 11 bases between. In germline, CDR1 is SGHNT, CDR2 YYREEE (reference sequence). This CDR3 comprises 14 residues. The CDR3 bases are TGTGCCAGCAGCTTGAGCCTAAGGGGTGAAAAACTGTTTTTT. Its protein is CASSLSLRGEKLFF. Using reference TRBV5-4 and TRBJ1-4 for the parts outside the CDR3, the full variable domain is ETGVTQSPTHLIKTRGQQVTLRCSSQSGHNTVSWYQQALGQGPQFIFQYYREEENGRGNFPPRFSGLQFPNYSSELNVNALELDDSALYLCASSLSLRGEKLFFGSGTQLSVL.

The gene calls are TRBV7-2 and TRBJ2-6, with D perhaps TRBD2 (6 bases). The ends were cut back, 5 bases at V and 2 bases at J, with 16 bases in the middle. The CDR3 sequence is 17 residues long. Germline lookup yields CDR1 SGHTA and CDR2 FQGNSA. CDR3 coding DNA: TGTGCCAGCAGCCCGAAGCCTGGAGGGGCTGGGGCCAACGTCCTGACTTTC. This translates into CASSPKPGGAGANVLTF.

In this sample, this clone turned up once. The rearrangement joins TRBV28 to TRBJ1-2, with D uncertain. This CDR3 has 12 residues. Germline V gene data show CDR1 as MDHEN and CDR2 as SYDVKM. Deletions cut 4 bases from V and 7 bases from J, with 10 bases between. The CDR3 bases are TGTGCCAGCAGTTCCCAGGTTCGTGGCTACACCTTC. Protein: CASSSQVRGYTF.

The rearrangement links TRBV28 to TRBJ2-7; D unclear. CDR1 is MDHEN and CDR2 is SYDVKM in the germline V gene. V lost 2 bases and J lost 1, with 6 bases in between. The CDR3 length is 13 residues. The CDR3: CASSLVRSYEQYF. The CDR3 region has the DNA TGTGCCAGCAGTTTAGTGCGGTCCTACGAGCAGTACTTC.

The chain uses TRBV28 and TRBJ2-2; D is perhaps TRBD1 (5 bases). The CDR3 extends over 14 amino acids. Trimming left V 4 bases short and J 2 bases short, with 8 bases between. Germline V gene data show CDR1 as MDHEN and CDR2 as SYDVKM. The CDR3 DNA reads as TGTGCCAGCAGTTACAGGCGAAACACCGGGGAGCTGTTTTTT. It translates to CASSYRRNTGELFF.

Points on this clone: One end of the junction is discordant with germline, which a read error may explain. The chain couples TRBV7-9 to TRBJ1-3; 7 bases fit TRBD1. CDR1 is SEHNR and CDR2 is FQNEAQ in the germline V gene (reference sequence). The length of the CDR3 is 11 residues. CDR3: CASRGLGQLNF. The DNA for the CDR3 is TGTGCCAGCAGAGGACTGGGACAGCTAAATTTT.

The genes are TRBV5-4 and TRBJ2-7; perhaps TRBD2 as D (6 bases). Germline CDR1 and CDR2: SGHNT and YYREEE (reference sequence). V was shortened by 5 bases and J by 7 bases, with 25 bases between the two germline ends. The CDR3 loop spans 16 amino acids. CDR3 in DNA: TGTGCCAGCAGGTCGGGACTCGGGACCCATGTGGGGGAGCAGTACTTC. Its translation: CASRSGLGTHVGEQYF.

CDR3 coding DNA: TGTGCCAGCTCACCACGGTCGGGGTATAGCAATCAGCCCCAGCATTTT. Translation gives CASSPRSGYSNQPQHF. V is TRBV18 and J is TRBJ1-5; D not resolved. The V end was cut by 1 base, the J end by 0 bases, with 10 bases between. The CDR3 spans 16 residues. Germline V gives CDR1 KGHSH, CDR2 LQKENI.

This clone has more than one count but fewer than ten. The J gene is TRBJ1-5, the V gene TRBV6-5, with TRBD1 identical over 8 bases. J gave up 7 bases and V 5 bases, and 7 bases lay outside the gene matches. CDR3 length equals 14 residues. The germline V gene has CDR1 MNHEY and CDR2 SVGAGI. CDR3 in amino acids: CASSNQGARQPQHF. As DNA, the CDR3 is TGTGCCAGCAGTAATCAGGGGGCCCGACAGCCCCAGCATTTT.

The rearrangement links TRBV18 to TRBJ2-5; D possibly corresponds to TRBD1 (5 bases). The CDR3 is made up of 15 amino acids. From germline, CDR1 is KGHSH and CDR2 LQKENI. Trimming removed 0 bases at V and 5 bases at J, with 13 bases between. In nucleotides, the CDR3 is TGTGCCAGCTCACCACCGAACGAACAGGCGGAGACCCAGTACTTC. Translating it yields CASSPPNEQAETQYF.

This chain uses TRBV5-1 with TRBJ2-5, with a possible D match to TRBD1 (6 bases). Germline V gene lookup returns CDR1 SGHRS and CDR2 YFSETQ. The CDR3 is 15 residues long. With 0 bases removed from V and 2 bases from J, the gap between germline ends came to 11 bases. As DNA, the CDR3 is TGCGCCAGCAGCTTGGGGGGACACATGCAAGAGACCCAGTACTTC. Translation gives CASSLGGHMQETQYF. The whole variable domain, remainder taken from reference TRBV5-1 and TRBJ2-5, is KAGVTQTPRYLIKTRGQQVTLSCSPISGHRSVSWYQQTPGQGLQFLFEYFSETQRNKGNFPGRFSGRQFSNSRSEMNVSTLELGDSALYLCASSLGGHMQETQYFGPGTRLLVL.

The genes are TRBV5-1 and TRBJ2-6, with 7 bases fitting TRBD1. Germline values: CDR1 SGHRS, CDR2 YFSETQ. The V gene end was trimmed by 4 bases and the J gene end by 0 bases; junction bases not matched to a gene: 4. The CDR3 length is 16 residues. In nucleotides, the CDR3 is TGCGCCAGCAGCCAGGGACAGCGCTCTGGGGCCAACGTCCTGACTTTC. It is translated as CASSQGQRSGANVLTF.

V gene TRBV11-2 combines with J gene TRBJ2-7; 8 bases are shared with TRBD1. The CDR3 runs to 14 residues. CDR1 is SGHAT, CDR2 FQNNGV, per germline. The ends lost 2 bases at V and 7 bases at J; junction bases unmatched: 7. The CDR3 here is CASSLRAGGGEQYF. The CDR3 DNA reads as TGTGCCAGCAGCTTACGGGCAGGGGGCGGTGAGCAGTACTTC.

CDR3 sequence: CASSTVQGARYNEQFF. DNA of the CDR3: TGTGCCAGTAGTACCGTCCAGGGGGCGCGTTACAATGAGCAGTTCTTC. The chain employs TRBV19 and TRBJ2-1, with 8 bases matching TRBD1. Trimming cost V 4 bases and J 4 bases; bases outside gene matches: 9. The CDR3 sequence is 16 residues long. CDR1 and CDR2 (germline): LNHDA, SQIVND (reference sequence). The variable domain in full, completed from reference TRBV19 and TRBJ2-1, reads DGGITQSPKYLFRKEGQNVTLSCEQNLNHDAMYWYRQDPGQGLRLIYYSQIVNDFQKGDIAEGYSVSREKKESFPLTVTSAQKNPTAFYLCASSTVQGARYNEQFFGPGTRLTVL.

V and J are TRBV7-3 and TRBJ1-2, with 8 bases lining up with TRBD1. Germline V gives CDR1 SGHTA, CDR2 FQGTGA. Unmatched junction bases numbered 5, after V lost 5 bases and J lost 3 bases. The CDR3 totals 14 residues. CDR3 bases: TGTGCCAGCAGCGCAGGGGGCAGGGACTATGGCTACACCTTC. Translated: CASSAGGRDYGYTF.

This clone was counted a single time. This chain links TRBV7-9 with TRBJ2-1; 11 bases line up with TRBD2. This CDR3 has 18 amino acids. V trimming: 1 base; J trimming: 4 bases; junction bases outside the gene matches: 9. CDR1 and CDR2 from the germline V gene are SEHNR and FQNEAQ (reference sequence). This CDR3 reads CASSLVLAGAHLYNEQFF. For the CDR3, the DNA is TGTGCCAGCAGCTTAGTACTAGCGGGGGCCCATTTATACAATGAGCAGTTCTTC.

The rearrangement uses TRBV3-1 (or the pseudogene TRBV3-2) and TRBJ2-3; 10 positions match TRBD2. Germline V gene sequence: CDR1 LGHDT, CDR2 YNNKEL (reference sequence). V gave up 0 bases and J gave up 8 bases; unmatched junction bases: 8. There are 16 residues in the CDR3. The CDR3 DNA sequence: TGTGCCAGCAGCCAAGAGGCCAGCGGGGGGGCAGCTACGCAGTATTTT. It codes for CASSQEASGGAATQYF.